A selection of T cell receptor beta chains follows, all from one sample in a study of blood T cell repertoires in COVID-19. Sequencing used immunoSEQ multiplex PCR; TCRdb keeps in-frame clones, though not all of them. The data contain more than 75,000 clones, about four fifths of them singletons. The sequenced material came from peripheral blood. The receptors stem from a man aged 60-69 years with acute or convalescent COVID-19. CDR3s include the opening cysteine and the closing phenylalanine or tryptophan. D genes are given only for firm matches. Clone sizes are given selectively: once, few, many, or a class where the clone is expanded.

size	V	J	D	CDR3	DNA
-	TRBV5-4	TRBJ2-1	TRBD1	CASSSRTGGLGRSLYNEQFF	TGTGCCAGCAGCTCCCGGACAGGGGGCCTAGGACGTAGCCTCTACAATGAGCAGTTCTTC
-	TRBV11-3	TRBJ2-1	TRBD2	CASSLASGNEQFF	TGTGCCAGCAGCTTAGCTAGCGGGAACGAGCAGTTCTTC
once	TRBV5-1	TRBJ2-6	TRBD2	CASSLVASGTTGANVLTF	TGCGCCAGCAGCTTGGTAGCTAGCGGGACTACCGGGGCCAACGTCCTGACTTTC
-	TRBV27	TRBJ2-1	-	CASGSGSSYNEQFF	TGTGCCAGCGGAAGCGGTAGCTCCTACAATGAGCAGTTCTTC
once	TRBV30	TRBJ1-1	TRBD1	CAGHRGPRTEAFF	TGTGCCGGCCACAGGGGGCCTAGGACTGAAGCTTTCTTT
-	TRBV7-9	TRBJ2-3	-	CASSTRGQDTDTQYF	TGTGCCAGCAGCACCCGTGGGCAGGACACAGATACGCAGTATTTT
-	TRBV5-4	TRBJ2-7	TRBD1	CASSPRTGDDEQYF	TGTGCCAGCAGCCCACGGACAGGAGACGACGAGCAGTACTTC
-	TRBV7-2	TRBJ1-3	-	CASSPMRGNTIYF	TGTGCCAGCAGCCCTATGCGTGGAAACACCATATATTTT
-	TRBV7-2	TRBJ1-2	-	CASSSRGGDGYTF	TGTGCCAGCAGCTCTAGGGGGGGGGATGGCTACACCTTC
few	TRBV12-3/TRBV12-4	TRBJ1-2	TRBD1	CASSWQGEGGYTF	TGTGCCAGCAGCTGGCAGGGGGAAGGAGGCTACACCTTC
-	TRBV7-2	TRBJ1-1	TRBD1	CASSSGQLFMNTEAFF	TGTGCCAGCAGCTCGGGACAGCTCTTTATGAACACTGAAGCTTTCTTT
-	TRBV19	TRBJ1-4	-	CASSQGQLGEKLFF	TGTGCCAGTAGCCAGGGGCAGTTGGGGGAAAAACTGTTTTTT
-	TRBV3-1/TRBV3-2	TRBJ1-1	TRBD1	CASSQGEGAAEAFF	TGTGCCAGCAGCCAAGGTGAGGGGGCCGCTGAAGCTTTCTTT
-	TRBV3-1/TRBV3-2	TRBJ2-2	TRBD1	CASSRLRKDRVINGELFF	TGTGCCAGCAGCCGACTAAGAAAGGACAGGGTCATCAACGGGGAGCTGTTTTTT
few	TRBV15	TRBJ2-2	-	CATSRAQGELFF	TGTGCCACCAGCAGGGCTCAGGGGGAGCTGTTTTTT
-	TRBV3-1/TRBV3-2	TRBJ1-1	-	CASSNQGWGTEAFF	TGTGCCAGCAGCAACCAGGGGTGGGGAACTGAAGCTTTCTTT
-	TRBV6-6	TRBJ2-7	TRBD2	CASRLGTSGSYEQYF	TGTGCCAGCAGACTCGGGACTAGCGGCTCCTACGAGCAGTACTTC
-	TRBV19	TRBJ2-3	-	CASSIGAGTDTQYF	TGTGCCAGTAGTATCGGCGCGGGGACAGATACGCAGTATTTT
few	TRBV19	TRBJ1-6	-	CASSDTGYNSPLHF	TGTGCCAGTAGTGATACAGGATATAATTCACCCCTCCACTTT
-	TRBV18	TRBJ2-3	-	CASSPEYLQSDTQYF	TGTGCCAGCTCACCTGAGTATTTGCAATCGGATACGCAGTATTTT
-	TRBV5-4	TRBJ1-5	-	CASSNDPGSGNQPQHF	TGTGCCAGCAGCAATGACCCAGGGTCGGGCAATCAGCCCCAGCATTTT
once	TRBV28	TRBJ1-4	-	CASEETATNEKLFF	TGTGCCAGTGAAGAGACAGCAACTAATGAAAAACTGTTTTTT
-	TRBV28	TRBJ1-3	TRBD1	CASTLRRDRFVSGNTIYF	TGTGCCAGCACCCTCCGCCGGGACAGGTTTGTCTCTGGAAACACCATATATTTT
-	TRBV28	TRBJ1-2	-	CASSSTANYGYTF	TGTGCCAGCAGCTCTACAGCCAACTATGGCTACACCTTC
-	TRBV29-1	TRBJ2-5	TRBD2	CSVEGFSGRMETQYF	TGCAGCGTTGAGGGATTCAGCGGGAGGATGGAGACCCAGTACTTC
once	TRBV19	TRBJ2-1	TRBD2	CASSPRTSAFYNEQFF	TGTGCCAGTAGTCCCCGGACTAGCGCCTTCTACAATGAGCAGTTCTTC
-	TRBV18	TRBJ2-3	-	CASSPNSLTDTQYF	TGTGCCAGCTCACCAAACAGCCTCACAGATACGCAGTATTTT
-	TRBV28	TRBJ1-5	-	CASSLFQGRQPQHF	TGTGCCAGCAGTTTATTTCAGGGAAGGCAGCCCCAGCATTTT
-	TRBV6-2/TRBV6-3	TRBJ2-1	-	CASSYETPKQFF	TGTGCCAGCAGTTACGAGACTCCGAAGCAGTTCTTC
once	TRBV7-9	TRBJ2-3	TRBD2	CASSSPGLAGGLDTQYF	TGTGCCAGCAGCTCCCCCGGGCTAGCGGGAGGATTGGATACGCAGTATTTT
-	TRBV2	TRBJ2-1	TRBD1	CASSEDRVNEQFF	TGTGCCAGCAGTGAGGACAGGGTGAATGAGCAGTTCTTC
-	TRBV27	TRBJ2-3	TRBD2	CASRTSGNTDTQYF	TGTGCCAGCAGGACTAGCGGAAACACAGATACGCAGTATTTT
-	TRBV20-1	TRBJ2-1	TRBD2	CSASPLAERGDEQFF	TGCAGTGCTAGTCCCCTAGCGGAACGAGGGGATGAGCAGTTCTTC
few	TRBV10-1	TRBJ2-1	TRBD2	CASSPGTSGRVEQFF	TGCGCCAGCAGTCCCGGGACTAGCGGGAGAGTTGAGCAGTTCTTC
-	TRBV5-1	TRBJ1-5	-	CASSLTGSSNQPQHF	TGCGCCAGCAGCTTAACAGGGTCGAGCAATCAGCCCCAGCATTTT
-	TRBV6-5	TRBJ1-4	-	CASSLVPGSNEKLFF	TGTGCCAGCAGCCTTGTCCCGGGGTCTAATGAAAAACTGTTTTTT
-	TRBV28	TRBJ2-3	-	CASSPEGDTQYF	TGTGCCAGCAGTCCCGAGGGAGATACGCAGTATTTT
-	TRBV3-1/TRBV3-2	TRBJ2-7	-	CASSQRLYEQYF	TGTGCCAGCAGCCAGCGACTCTACGAGCAGTACTTC
few	TRBV9	TRBJ1-3	-	CASSVVAGGPGNTIYF	TGTGCCAGCAGCGTAGTGGCCGGGGGGCCTGGAAACACCATATATTTT
once	TRBV11-3	TRBJ2-7	TRBD1	CASSPGTGGYEQYF	TGTGCCAGCAGTCCCGGGACAGGGGGCTACGAGCAGTACTTC
-	TRBV4-3	TRBJ2-3	-	CASSQDLGHLTDTQYF	TGCGCCAGCAGCCAAGATCTGGGGCACCTCACAGATACGCAGTATTTT
-	TRBV2	TRBJ2-6	TRBD2	CASSGTSGGSGANVLTF	TGTGCCAGCAGTGGGACTAGCGGGGGGAGTGGGGCCAACGTCCTGACTTTC
-	TRBV4-1	TRBJ1-2	-	CASSQTTGLGYTF	TGCGCCAGCAGTCAAACCACAGGGCTTGGCTACACCTTC
-	TRBV7-2	TRBJ2-5	TRBD2	CASSLRLAVAAETQYF	TGTGCCAGCAGCCTAAGACTAGCGGTAGCCGCAGAGACCCAGTACTTC
-	TRBV3-1/TRBV3-2	TRBJ1-2	TRBD1	CASSGFGQGPPYGYTF	TGTGCCAGCAGCGGATTCGGACAGGGGCCCCCCTATGGCTACACCTTC